These T cell receptor beta chains were read from a single sample in a study of human T cells and chemical hapten exposure. MiXCR, run by TCRdb on the RACE reads, gives a single entry per CDR3 protein. The sample lists a few hundred thousand distinct CDR3 sequences; about 5% were seen once. Sequencing was performed on whole blood, taken in connection with sensitization to the hapten diphenylcyclopropenone (DPC). Receptors were obtained from a woman between 18 and 29 years old with alopecia areata. Some clones in this sample may be carry-over from other donors' samples. The CDR3 runs from the conserved cysteine through the conserved F or W. The order of the fields is V gene, J gene, D gene, clone size, CDR3 DNA, CDR3 protein. A D gene is named only where the DNA matches it firmly. Some rows have no size entry. The others give once, few or many, or a class for an expanded clone.

>TRBV6-1|TRBJ1-1|-|-
TGTGCCAGTAGAAAAGAGGGGAACACTGAAGCTTTCTTT
CASRKEGNTEAFF
>TRBV29-1|TRBJ2-2|-|-
TGCAGCGTTGACAGCGCGCGCACCGGGGAGCTGTTTTTT
CSVDSARTGELFF
>TRBV7-2|TRBJ1-1|-|-
TGTGCCAGCAGCCTAGGAATAGGGGCGCTGAACACTGAAGCTTTCTTT
CASSLGIGALNTEAFF
>TRBV5-1|TRBJ1-5|TRBD1|many
TGCGCCAGCAGCTTGGGGACAGGCACCAATCAGCCCCAGCATTTT
CASSLGTGTNQPQHF
>TRBV7-3|TRBJ2-1|TRBD2|many
TGTGCCAGCAGCTTCCTCCAAAGGAGCGGGGTATACAATGAGCAGTTCTTC
CASSFLQRSGVYNEQFF
>TRBV20-1|TRBJ2-7|-|few
TGCAGTGCTAGAGATACCGGCTCCTACGAGCAGTACTTC
CSARDTGSYEQYF
>TRBV27|TRBJ2-7|-|-
TGTGCCAGCAGTTTATCGTCAACAGCTTACGAGCAGTACTTC
CASSLSSTAYEQYF
>TRBV11-2|TRBJ2-3|-|many
TGTGCCAGCAGACTCACGGAGGATACGCAGTATTTT
CASRLTEDTQYF
>TRBV5-1|TRBJ2-3|TRBD2|few
TGCGCTTCTCGAGGGGCGAGCGGGGGCTCCAGCACAGATACGCAGTATTTT
CASRGASGGSSTDTQYF
>TRBV29-1|TRBJ1-1|-|few
TGCAGCGTTAAACAGATCCCGAACACTGAAGCTTTCTTT
CSVKQIPNTEAFF
>TRBV9|TRBJ2-3|-|-
TGTGCCAGCAGCGCAGCCGTTAGCACAGATACGCAGTATTTT
CASSAAVSTDTQYF
>TRBV6-6|TRBJ1-5|TRBD1|many
TGTGCCAGCAGTCAGACCGGTAGCAGGGGGTCTCAGCCCCAGCATTTT
CASSQTGSRGSQPQHF
>TRBV7-8|TRBJ1-2|-|many
TGTGCCAGCAGCTTAGCAACGGGGGCCTATGGCTACACCTTC
CASSLATGAYGYTF
>TRBV7-2|TRBJ2-3|TRBD2|few
TGTGCCAGCAGCTTGTGGGGAGGGGATACGCAGTATTTT
CASSLWGGDTQYF
>TRBV7-2|TRBJ2-1|-|many
TGTGCCAGCAGAACCGGGGGCCCCTACAATGAGCAGTTCTTC
CASRTGGPYNEQFF
>TRBV6-5|TRBJ1-5|TRBD1|many
TGTGCCAGCAGTGCAGACAGGGTTACTAGCAATCAGCCCCAGCATTTT
CASSADRVTSNQPQHF
>TRBV11-2|TRBJ2-3|-|many
TGTGCCAGCAGCTTAGATGGAGGGGGGAGGACAGATACGCAGTATTTT
CASSLDGGGRTDTQYF
>TRBV25-1|TRBJ2-2|-|-
TGTGCCAGCAGTGAATCAAGAGGGGCAACTGGGGAGCTGTTTTTT
CASSESRGATGELFF